These 16 T cell receptor beta chains came from one sample sequenced in a study of T cells in Graves' hyperthyroidism and ophthalmopathy. Using RNA transcripts as the source, TCR beta CDR3 regions were amplified. Researchers ran a first-round RT-PCR on the TCR CDR3 using the HTBI primer set. TCRdb reprocessed the multiplex PCR reads via MiXCR and lists one record per CDR3 protein. The sample carries approximately 610,000 distinct CDR3 sequences, roughly 14% recorded once. The sample was blood. The source is a middle-aged woman with Graves' ophthalmopathy.

J is TRBJ2-7 and V is TRBV6-1, with TRBD2 matching over 8 bases. This CDR3 has 13 residues. V lost 4 bases to trimming and J lost 2 bases; unmatched junction nucleotides: 1. Germline V gene data show CDR1 as MNHNS and CDR2 as SASEGT. The CDR3 sequence: CASSVRGAYEQYF. The CDR3 DNA sequence: TGTGCCAGCAGTGTGCGGGGGGCCTACGAGCAGTACTTC.

This clonotype was recorded a few times. This rearrangement joins TRBV7-9 to TRBJ2-7; 9 bases line up with TRBD2. Germline V gene data show CDR1 as SEHNR and CDR2 as FQNEAQ (reference sequence). The CDR3 runs 15 residues. The V and J ends lost 4 bases and 3 bases, in that order; junction bases with no gene match: 7. The CDR3 DNA follows: TGTGCCAGCAGCTCGCTAGCGGGGACTAACTACGAGCAGTACTTC. Amino acids: CASSSLAGTNYEQYF.

There are many counts of this clonotype. The chain links TRBV7-9 to TRBJ2-5; 8 nucleotides agree with TRBD2. CDR1 is SEHNR, CDR2 FQNEAQ, per germline (reference sequence). The length of the CDR3 is 15 residues. The V and J ends lost 5 bases and 5 bases, in that order; junction bases with no gene match: 10. CDR3 DNA sequence: TGTGCCAGCAGCGGAGTGGGACTAGTGCTGGAGACCCAGTACTTC. It translates to CASSGVGLVLETQYF.

The sample holds a few counts of this clonotype. V gene TRBV12-3 or TRBV12-4 combines with J gene TRBJ2-2; either TRBD1 or TRBD2 may supply D (6 bases each). This CDR3 spans 13 amino acids. The V and J ends lost 8 bases and 6 bases respectively, with 13 bases between them. Here the CDR3 reads CASLRGAAGELFF. The CDR3 DNA is TGTGCCAGCCTAAGGGGGGCTGCCGGGGAGCTGTTTTTT.

This clonotype was recorded at least ten times. J is TRBJ2-4 and V is TRBV6-6; tentative D call: TRBD1 (5 bases). The V gene's germline CDR1 is MNHNY and CDR2 SVGAGI (reference sequence). V was pared by 0 bases and J by 13 bases, with 10 bases between. The CDR3 loop spans 12 amino acids. CDR3 region: CASSYSSGQQYF. As DNA, the CDR3 is TGTGCCAGCAGTTACTCATCCGGACAACAGTACTTC.

This clonotype was seen ten or more times. The J gene is TRBJ2-2, the V gene TRBV28; D tentatively fits TRBD1 or TRBD2 (5 bases each). The CDR3 is made up of 14 amino acids. Trimming removed 6 bases at V and 7 bases at J, with 15 bases between. Germline CDR1 is MDHEN and CDR2 is SYDVKM. The CDR3 is CASSSPGAGGELFF. CDR3 nucleotides: TGTGCCAGCAGCTCCCCCGGGGCTGGCGGGGAGCTGTTTTTT. The full variable domain, its missing parts supplied by reference TRBV28 and TRBJ2-2, is DVKVTQSSRYLVKRTGEKVFLECVQDMDHENMFWYRQDPGLGLRLIYFSYDVKMKEKGDIPEGYSVSREKKERFSLILESASTNQTSMYLCASSSPGAGGELFFGEGSRLTVL.

This clonotype occurred many times. No DNA is shown, since the ends of the CDR3 on it are uncertain; the CDR3 is the one TCRdb lists. V gene TRBV28 combines with J gene TRBJ1-5; the table's D call of TRBD1 was not tested on the DNA. The CDR3 length is 15 residues, termini included. Looked up from germline, CDR1 is MDHEN and CDR2 is SYDVKM. CDR3 sequence reads: CASSSGQGILQPQHF.

This clonotype was seen at least ten times. The chain has TRBV27 and TRBJ1-1, with D possibly being TRBD1 (6 bases). The V gene's germline CDR1 is MNHEY and CDR2 SMNVEV (reference sequence). The V gene lost 6 bases and the J gene lost 6 bases, with 14 bases spanning the gap. The CDR3 covers 13 residues. The CDR3 loop reads CASRLAGASEAFF. DNA of the CDR3: TGTGCCAGCAGATTGGCGGGGGCATCTGAAGCTTTCTTT.

This clonotype occurred many times. This chain links TRBV28 with TRBJ2-4; possible D gene TRBD1, 5 bases. The V end was cut by 5 bases, the J end by 0 bases, with 5 bases between. The germline CDR1 and CDR2 sequences are MDHEN and SYDVKM. The CDR3 runs to 13 residues. The CDR3 nucleotides are TGTGCCAGCAGTCAGGGAGCCAAAAACATTCAGTACTTC. This gives the protein CASSQGAKNIQYF.

This clonotype has just a few counts. The genes are TRBV5-1 and TRBJ1-1, with 7 bases lining up with TRBD1. Trimming took 2 bases from V and 4 from J; bases not matched to a gene: 11. The CDR3 extends over 16 amino acids. Germline V gives CDR1 SGHRS, CDR2 YFSETQ. For the CDR3, the DNA is TGCGCCAGCAGCTTTACCGGGACAGAAGTGCGCACTGAAGCTTTCTTT. This gives the protein CASSFTGTEVRTEAFF.

This clonotype has a count of ten or more. The chain uses TRBV29-1 and TRBJ2-1; D not certain. Trimming stripped 6 bases from V and 4 bases from J, with 22 bases between. Germline CDR1 is SQVTM and CDR2 is ANQGSEA. The CDR3 is 16 residues long. The CDR3 protein is CSVVELGKERYNEQFF. CDR3 in DNA: TGCAGCGTGGTCGAGCTGGGGAAAGAAAGGTACAATGAGCAGTTCTTC.

This clonotype was detected ten times or more. This chain uses TRBV20-1 with TRBJ2-2; no reliable D call. Looked up from germline, CDR1 is DFQATT and CDR2 is SNEGSKA (reference sequence). The CDR3 is 15 amino acids. V lost 4 bases and J lost 6, with 18 bases in between. For the CDR3, the DNA is TGCAGTGCTATGGATCGTCGGCTCACTGCCGGGGAGCTGTTTTTT. Protein sequence: CSAMDRRLTAGELFF.

The chain uses TRBV2 and TRBJ2-7; TRBD1 aligns across 8 bases. The V gene's germline CDR1 is SNHLY and CDR2 FYNNEI. This CDR3 region has 13 residues. Germline trimming cut 8 bases from V and 4 bases from J; bases unmatched to any gene: 7. The CDR3 DNA follows: TGTGCCAGCGTTTGGACAGGGACGTACGAGCAGTACTTC. It is translated as CASVWTGTYEQYF.

This clonotype was detected many times. V usage is TRBV28 and J usage is TRBJ2-7, with D perhaps TRBD1 (6 bases). CDR1 MDHEN and CDR2 SYDVKM come from the germline V gene. V lost 6 bases to trimming and J lost 5 bases, with 14 bases between them. The CDR3 contains 13 residues. CDR3 residues: CASSPRDINEQYF. CDR3 coding DNA: TGTGCCAGCAGCCCCCGGGACATCAACGAGCAGTACTTC.

This clonotype has a handful of counts. The chain carries TRBV30 and TRBJ1-1; 8 nucleotides line up with TRBD1. Germline V gene lookup returns CDR1 GTSNPN and CDR2 SVGIG (reference sequence). Trimming took 2 bases from V and 1 from J; bases not matched to a gene: 3. CDR3 length: 14 residues. As DNA, the CDR3 is TGTGCCTGGAGTACCGGGACAGGGAACACTGAAGCTTTCTTT. This encodes CAWSTGTGNTEAFF.

This clonotype was found a few times. The chain joins TRBV9 to TRBJ1-1, with 7 bases aligning to TRBD1. The V and J ends lost 0 bases and 4 bases, in that order; junction bases with no gene match: 0. Germline values: CDR1 SGDLS, CDR2 YYNGEE. The CDR3 is 13 residues long. The CDR3 spells CASSVEGATEAFF. In DNA, the CDR3 is TGTGCCAGCAGCGTAGAGGGGGCCACTGAAGCTTTCTTT. Full variable domain (outside the CDR3, taken from reference TRBV9 and TRBJ1-1): DSGVTQTPKHLITATGQRVTLRCSPRSGDLSVYWYQQSLDQGLQFLIQYYNGEERAKGNILERFSAQQFPDLHSELNLSSLELGDSALYFCASSVEGATEAFFGQGTRLTVV.